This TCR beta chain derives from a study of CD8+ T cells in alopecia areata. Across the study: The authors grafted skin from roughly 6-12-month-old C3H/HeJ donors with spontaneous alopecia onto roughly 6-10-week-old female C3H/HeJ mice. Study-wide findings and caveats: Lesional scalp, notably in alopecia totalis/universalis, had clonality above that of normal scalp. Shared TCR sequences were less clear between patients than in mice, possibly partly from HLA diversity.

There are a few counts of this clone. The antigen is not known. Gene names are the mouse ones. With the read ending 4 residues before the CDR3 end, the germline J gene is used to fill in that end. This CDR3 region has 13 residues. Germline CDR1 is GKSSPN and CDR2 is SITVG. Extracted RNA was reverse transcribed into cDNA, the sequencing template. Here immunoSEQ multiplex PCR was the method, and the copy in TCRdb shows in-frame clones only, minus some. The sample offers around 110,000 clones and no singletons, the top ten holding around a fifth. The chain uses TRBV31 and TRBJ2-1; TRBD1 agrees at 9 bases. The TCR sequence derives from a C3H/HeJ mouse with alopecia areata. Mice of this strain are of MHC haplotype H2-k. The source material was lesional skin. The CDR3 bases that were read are TGTGCCTGGAGGGGGACAGGGAAGGCT. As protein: CAWRGTGKA. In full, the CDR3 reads CAWRGTGKAEQFF.